These 16 T cell receptor beta chains were sequenced from one sample in a study of T-cell memory formation after mild COVID-19. MiXCR was run by TCRdb on the 5' RACE reads, yielding one entry per CDR3 protein. The sample contains 110,000 or so distinct CDR3 sequences, 22% of which appear only once. The sample was PBMCs or a T cell subset sorted from them (not recorded which). These receptors were collected from a young man who had mild COVID-19 (a few samples of this study predate the infection). Cell type and time point are not known.

This clonotype was picked up a small number of times. The rearrangement joins TRBV7-2 to TRBJ2-3; 10 positions agree with TRBD2. Germline CDR1 reads SGHTA; CDR2 reads FQGNSA. The CDR3 is 14 amino acids. V shed 11 bases and J 4 bases; nucleotides not matched to a gene: 9. The CDR3 sequence: CAGEAGGRADTQYF. As DNA, the CDR3 is TGTGCCGGCGAAGCGGGGGGGCGGGCAGATACGCAGTATTTT.

This clonotype was found a few times. The V gene is TRBV4-1, the J gene TRBJ2-7; D is tentatively TRBD1 or TRBD2 (5 bases each). The germline V gene encodes CDR1 MGHRA and CDR2 YSYEKL. The CDR3 is 16 amino acids. V lost 1 base to trimming and J lost 3 bases, with 16 bases between them. The CDR3 is CASSQAPGTNYYEQYF. The CDR3 nucleotides are TGCGCCAGCAGCCAAGCTCCCGGGACCAACTACTACGAGCAGTACTTC.

This clonotype has a handful of counts. V is TRBV6-5 and J is TRBJ1-2; D remains ambiguous. This CDR3 region has 15 residues. Per germline, CDR1 MNHEY and CDR2 SVGAGI. V lost 4 bases and J 0 bases, leaving 12 bases between the germline ends. CDR3: CASSSGVYPNYGYTF. The CDR3 DNA reads TGTGCCAGCAGTTCCGGGGTATACCCTAACTATGGCTACACCTTC.

V usage is TRBV7-9 and J usage is TRBJ2-1; 15 bases map to TRBD2. The CDR3 is 15 amino acids. After removal of 5 bases from V and 8 bases from J, the junction contained 4 bases not matched to a gene. The V gene's germline CDR1 is SEHNR and CDR2 FQNEAQ (reference sequence). CDR3 sequence: CASSLGLAGGYEQFF. The CDR3 DNA is TGTGCCAGCAGCCTCGGACTAGCGGGGGGGTATGAGCAGTTCTTC.

This clonotype was counted only a few times. The chain combines TRBV4-1 with TRBJ2-1; perhaps TRBD2 as D (7 bases). V dropped 1 base and J dropped 8 bases, with 21 bases sitting between them. The CDR3 totals 17 residues. In germline, CDR1 is MGHRA, CDR2 YSYEKL. The CDR3 DNA reads as TGCGCCAGCAGCCAAGTGAGCAGTGCGGGGGCTAGCGATGAGCAGTTCTTC. This encodes CASSQVSSAGASDEQFF.

This clonotype was seen more than once but under ten times. V gene TRBV12-5 combines with J gene TRBJ2-3; D is uncertain. With 8 bases removed from V and 2 bases from J, the gap between germline ends came to 11 bases. Germline CDR1 is LGHNT and CDR2 is FRNRAP. The CDR3 is made up of 13 amino acids. The CDR3 DNA is TGTGCTAGTCGACTCGAGCCCACAGATACGCAGTATTTT. It yields the protein CASRLEPTDTQYF.

J is TRBJ2-1 and V is TRBV12-3 or TRBV12-4; D gene uncertain. The CDR3 contains 12 residues. The V end lost 2 bases, the J end lost 9 bases, and 8 bases lay between the germline ends. Written as DNA, the CDR3 is TGTGCCAGCAGTTTAATAGCATCTGAGCAGTTCTTC. Residues: CASSLIASEQFF.

This clonotype showed up many times. The chain has TRBV6-5 and TRBJ2-1; the D gene could be TRBD1 or TRBD2 (5 bases each). The CDR3 is made up of 14 amino acids. V lost 5 bases, J lost 3 bases, and 11 bases lay in between. From germline, CDR1 is MNHEY and CDR2 SVGAGI. CDR3 sequence (DNA): TGTGCCAGCAGTACGGGGACGTACTACAATGAGCAGTTCTTC. Encoded protein: CASSTGTYYNEQFF.

This clonotype showed up just a few times. V usage is TRBV24-1 and J usage is TRBJ2-1; TRBD1 agrees at 9 bases. The CDR3 extends over 14 amino acids. In germline, CDR1 is KGHDR, CDR2 SFDVKD. J gave up 6 bases and V 1 base, and 0 bases lay outside the gene matches. CDR3: CATSDLQGANEQFF. Written as DNA, the CDR3 is TGTGCCACCAGTGATTTACAGGGGGCCAATGAGCAGTTCTTC.

In this sample, this clonotype turned up a few times. The rearrangement uses TRBV11-1 and TRBJ1-5; a possible D gene is TRBD1 (5 bases). The ends were cut back, 2 bases at V and 4 bases at J, with 6 bases in the middle. The CDR3 is made up of 13 amino acids. Looked up from germline, CDR1 is SGHAT and CDR2 is FQDESV (reference sequence). This CDR3 reads CASSLQGNQPQHF. The CDR3 DNA reads TGTGCCAGCAGCTTACAGGGTAATCAGCCCCAGCATTTT.

This clonotype was counted between two and nine times. The genes are TRBV11-2 and TRBJ1-1; 7 nucleotides line up with TRBD1. The CDR3 runs to 15 residues. The J segment lost 7 bases and the V segment lost 5 bases, leaving 13 bases of the junction unmatched. Germline CDR1 reads SGHAT; CDR2 reads FQNNGV. DNA for the CDR3: TGTGCCAGCAGCCTACCCCAGGGGGGAATGGGTGAAGCTTTCTTT. This gives the protein CASSLPQGGMGEAFF. The full variable domain, completed using reference TRBV11-2 and TRBJ1-1, is EAGVAQSPRYKIIEKRQSVAFWCNPISGHATLYWYQQILGQGPKLLIQFQNNGVVDDSQLPKDRFSAERLKGVDSTLKIQPAKLEDSAVYLCASSLPQGGMGEAFFGQGTRLTVV.

The rearrangement links TRBV6-2 or TRBV6-3 to TRBJ2-5; TRBD1 agrees at 12 bases. The V gene end was trimmed by 5 bases and the J gene end by 5 bases; junction bases not matched to a gene: 9. This CDR3 spans 16 amino acids. Germline CDR1 and CDR2: MNHEY and SVGEGT. The CDR3 bases are TGTGCCAGCAGTCTTGGGACAGGGGGCCCTCTGGAGACCCAGTACTTC. This encodes CASSLGTGGPLETQYF.

J is TRBJ1-5 and V is TRBV5-8; 7 bases align to TRBD1. Germline V gene data show CDR1 as SGHTS and CDR2 as YDEGEE. This CDR3 spans 19 amino acids. V gave up 3 bases and J gave up 1 base; unmatched junction bases: 16. In DNA form, the CDR3 reads TGTGCCAGCAGCTCGCCTCGGACAGGCGATGCTATAAGCAATCAGCCCCAGCATTTT. Residues: CASSSPRTGDAISNQPQHF.

The gene calls are TRBV14 and TRBJ2-7; D unresolved. The V end lost 2 bases, the J end lost 3 bases, and 8 bases lay between the germline ends. The germline gives CDR1 SGHDN, CDR2 FVKESK. This CDR3 is built from 13 residues. CDR3 in DNA: TGTGCCAGCAGCCAAAAGACATTCTACGAGCAGTACTTC. This translates into CASSQKTFYEQYF.

The sample holds a few counts of this clonotype. This chain connects TRBV28 to TRBJ2-3, with 7 bases matching TRBD2. V lost 5 bases to trimming and J lost 13 bases; unmatched junction nucleotides: 15. The CDR3 runs to 14 residues. Per the germline V gene, CDR1 is MDHEN and CDR2 is SYDVKM. The DNA for the CDR3 is TGTGCCAGCAGTCCTGACCGGGGAGGGGCAAGGGAGTATTTT. Protein product: CASSPDRGGAREYF.

This clonotype has a handful of counts. This CDR3 reads CASSQESEGTEAFF. CDR3 DNA: TGCGCCAGCAGCCAAGAATCGGAGGGGACTGAAGCTTTCTTT. The chain combines TRBV4-3 with TRBJ1-1; D is perhaps TRBD1 (5 bases). V lost 0 bases and J lost 5, with 10 bases in between. The CDR3 loop spans 14 amino acids. Germline lookup yields CDR1 LGHNA and CDR2 YSLEER.